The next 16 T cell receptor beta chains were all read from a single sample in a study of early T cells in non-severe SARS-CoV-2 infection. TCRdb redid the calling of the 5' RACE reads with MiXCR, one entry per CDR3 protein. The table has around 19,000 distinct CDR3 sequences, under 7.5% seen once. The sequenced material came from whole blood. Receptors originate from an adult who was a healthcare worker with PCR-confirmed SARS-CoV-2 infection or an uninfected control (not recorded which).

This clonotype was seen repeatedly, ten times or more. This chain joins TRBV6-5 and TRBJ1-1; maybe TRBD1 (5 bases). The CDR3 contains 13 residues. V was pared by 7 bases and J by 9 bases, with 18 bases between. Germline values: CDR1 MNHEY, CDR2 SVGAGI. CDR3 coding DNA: TGTGCCAGCAAGCCGGGACTGGAGAGCAAAGCTTTCTTT. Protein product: CASKPGLESKAFF.

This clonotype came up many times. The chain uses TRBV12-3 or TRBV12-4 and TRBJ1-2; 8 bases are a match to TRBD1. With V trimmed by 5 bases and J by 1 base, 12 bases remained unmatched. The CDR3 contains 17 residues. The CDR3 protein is CASSPGTGPRDNYGYTF. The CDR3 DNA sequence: TGTGCCAGCAGTCCAGGGACAGGCCCGCGCGATAACTATGGCTACACCTTC.

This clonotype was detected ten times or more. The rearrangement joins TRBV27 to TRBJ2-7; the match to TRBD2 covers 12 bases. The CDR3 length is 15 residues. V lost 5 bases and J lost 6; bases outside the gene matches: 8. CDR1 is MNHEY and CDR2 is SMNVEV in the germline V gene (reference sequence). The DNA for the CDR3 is TGTGCCAGCAGTGCCCAGACTAGCGGGAGTGGCGAGCAGTACTTC. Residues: CASSAQTSGSGEQYF.

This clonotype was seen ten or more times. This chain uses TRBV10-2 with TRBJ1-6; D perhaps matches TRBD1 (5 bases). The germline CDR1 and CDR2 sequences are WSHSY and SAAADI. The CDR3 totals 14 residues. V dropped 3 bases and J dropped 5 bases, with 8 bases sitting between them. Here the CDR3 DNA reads TGCGCCAGCAGTGACGGCAGGGATAATTCACCCCTCCACTTT. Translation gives CASSDGRDNSPLHF.

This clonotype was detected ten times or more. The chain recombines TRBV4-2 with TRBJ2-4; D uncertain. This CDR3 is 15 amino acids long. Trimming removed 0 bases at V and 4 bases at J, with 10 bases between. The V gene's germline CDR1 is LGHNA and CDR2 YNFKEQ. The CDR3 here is CASSQDQAGKNIQYF. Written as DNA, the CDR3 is TGTGCCAGCAGCCAAGATCAGGCTGGAAAAAACATTCAGTACTTC.

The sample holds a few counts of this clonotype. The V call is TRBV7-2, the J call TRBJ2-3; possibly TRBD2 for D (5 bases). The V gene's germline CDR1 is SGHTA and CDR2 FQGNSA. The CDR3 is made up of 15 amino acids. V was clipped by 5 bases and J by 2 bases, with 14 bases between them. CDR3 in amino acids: CASSPRGGFTDTQYF. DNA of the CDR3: TGTGCCAGCAGCCCCCGAGGAGGCTTCACAGATACGCAGTATTTT.

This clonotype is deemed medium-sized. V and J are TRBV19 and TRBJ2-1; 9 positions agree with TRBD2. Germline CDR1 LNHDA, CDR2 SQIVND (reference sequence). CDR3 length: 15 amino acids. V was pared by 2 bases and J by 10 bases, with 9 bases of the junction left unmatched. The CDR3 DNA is TGTGCCAGTAGTATACCACTGACTAGCGGCGGAGAGCAGTTCTTC. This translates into CASSIPLTSGGEQFF.

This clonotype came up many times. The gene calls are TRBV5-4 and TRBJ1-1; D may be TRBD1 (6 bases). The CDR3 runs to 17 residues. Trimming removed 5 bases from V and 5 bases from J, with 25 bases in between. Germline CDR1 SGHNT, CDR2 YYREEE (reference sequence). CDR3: CASSRVQGPVWETEAFF. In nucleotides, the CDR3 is TGTGCCAGCAGTAGAGTGCAGGGGCCGGTATGGGAGACTGAAGCTTTCTTT.

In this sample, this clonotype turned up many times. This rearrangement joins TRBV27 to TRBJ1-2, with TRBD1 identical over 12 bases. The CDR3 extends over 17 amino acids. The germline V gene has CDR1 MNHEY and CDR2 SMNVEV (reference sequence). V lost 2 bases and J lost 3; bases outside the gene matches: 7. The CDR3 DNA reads TGTGCCAGCAGTTTAGGGGGACAGGGGGCATCTGACTATGGCTACACCTTC. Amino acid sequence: CASSLGGQGASDYGYTF.

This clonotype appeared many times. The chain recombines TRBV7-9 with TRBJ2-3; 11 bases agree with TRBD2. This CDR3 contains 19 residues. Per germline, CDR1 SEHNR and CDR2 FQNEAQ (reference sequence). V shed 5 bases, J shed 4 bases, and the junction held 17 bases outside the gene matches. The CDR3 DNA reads TGTGCCAGCAGCGCAACAGGGGGCATAGCGGGAGGGCCCTCAGATACGCAGTATTTT. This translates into CASSATGGIAGGPSDTQYF.

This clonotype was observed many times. The CDR3: CASSQATGAYEQYF. The CDR3 DNA sequence: TGTGCCAGCAGCCAAGCTACCGGGGCCTACGAGCAGTACTTC. The V and J genes are TRBV4-2 and TRBJ2-7; D is perhaps TRBD2 (5 bases). Trimming pared 1 base from V and 2 bases from J, leaving 9 bases between. The CDR3 totals 14 residues. CDR1 and CDR2 from the germline V gene are LGHNA and YNFKEQ.

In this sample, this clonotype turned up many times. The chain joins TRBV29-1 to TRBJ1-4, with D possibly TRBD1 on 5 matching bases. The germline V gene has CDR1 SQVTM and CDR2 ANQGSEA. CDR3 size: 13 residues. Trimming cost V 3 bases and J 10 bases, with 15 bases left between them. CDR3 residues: CSVEFVGDGKLFF. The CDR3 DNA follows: TGCAGCGTTGAGTTCGTAGGGGATGGAAAACTGTTTTTT.

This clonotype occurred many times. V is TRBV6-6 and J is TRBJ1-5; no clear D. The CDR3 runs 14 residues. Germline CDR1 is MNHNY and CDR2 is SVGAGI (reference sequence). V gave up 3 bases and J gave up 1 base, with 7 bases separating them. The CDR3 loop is CASSYQDSNQPQHF. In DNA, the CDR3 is TGTGCCAGCAGTTATCAGGACAGCAATCAGCCCCAGCATTTT.

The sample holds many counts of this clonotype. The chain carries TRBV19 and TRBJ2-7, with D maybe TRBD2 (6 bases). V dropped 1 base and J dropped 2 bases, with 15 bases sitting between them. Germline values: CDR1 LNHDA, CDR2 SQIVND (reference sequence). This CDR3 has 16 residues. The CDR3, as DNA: TGTGCCAGTAGTATAGTATCGGGAGCCAGGGCCTACGAGCAGTACTTC. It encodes CASSIVSGARAYEQYF. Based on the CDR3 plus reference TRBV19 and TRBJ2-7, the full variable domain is DGGITQSPKYLFRKEGQNVTLSCEQNLNHDAMYWYRQDPGQGLRLIYYSQIVNDFQKGDIAEGYSVSREKKESFPLTVTSAQKNPTAFYLCASSIVSGARAYEQYFGPGTRLTVT.

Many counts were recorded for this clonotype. CDR3 amino acids: CASSFPGGTPLPYNEQFF. The CDR3, as DNA: TGTGCCAGCAGCTTTCCCGGTGGGACTCCGCTCCCATACAATGAGCAGTTCTTC. V usage is TRBV7-2 and J usage is TRBJ2-1; tentative D call: TRBD2 (6 bases). CDR1 and CDR2 (germline): SGHTA, FQGNSA. The germline V and J ends were trimmed by 3 bases and 4 bases, with 22 bases remaining between them. CDR3 length: 18 residues.

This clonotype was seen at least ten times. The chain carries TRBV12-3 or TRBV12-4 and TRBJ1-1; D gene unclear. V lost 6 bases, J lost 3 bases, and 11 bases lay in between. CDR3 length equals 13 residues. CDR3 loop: CASRGLMDTEAFF. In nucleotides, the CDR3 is TGTGCCAGCAGGGGTCTGATGGACACTGAAGCTTTCTTT.